These 22 T cell receptor beta chains share one sample of origin, sequenced in a study of cytomegalovirus exposure and HLA in healthy donors. The method was immunoSEQ multiplex PCR; TCRdb's version includes in-frame clones alone and lacks a portion of them. The sample consists of 150,000 to 180,000 clones, 86% of them appearing once. The sequenced material came from PBMCs. The receptor set was obtained from a young man in good health and CMV-seropositive.

V gene TRBV7-3 combines with J gene TRBJ2-5, with 7 bases lining up with TRBD1. Germline loops: CDR1 SGHTA, CDR2 FQGTGA. J lost 5 bases, V lost 5 bases, and 8 bases had no gene match. The CDR3 is 14 amino acids. The CDR3 loop reads CASSPTGAAETQYF. CDR3 sequence (DNA): TGTGCCAGCAGCCCTACAGGGGCGGCGGAGACCCAGTACTTC.

The rearrangement uses TRBV9 and TRBJ2-5, with a weak D call TRBD2 (6 bases). This CDR3 has 16 amino acids. V was cut by 2 bases and J by 0 bases, with 14 bases left in between. CDR1 is SGDLS, CDR2 YYNGEE, per germline. CDR3 sequence reads: CASSVGGVNYQETQYF. For the CDR3, the DNA is TGTGCCAGCAGCGTCGGAGGGGTGAACTACCAAGAGACCCAGTACTTC.

The chain combines TRBV5-4 with TRBJ2-7, with 7 bases fitting TRBD1. The CDR3 loop spans 14 amino acids. Germline V lookup: CDR1 SGHNT, CDR2 YYREEE (reference sequence). V shed 4 bases, J shed 2 bases, and the junction held 6 bases outside the gene matches. As DNA, the CDR3 is TGTGCCAGCAGCCTCGCAGGGGGTACCTACGAGCAGTACTTC. It codes for CASSLAGGTYEQYF.

The chain combines TRBV5-5 with TRBJ2-7; tentatively, D is TRBD1 (6 bases). In germline, CDR1 is SGHKS, CDR2 YYEKEE (reference sequence). V lost 4 bases to trimming and J lost 0 bases, with 14 bases between them. The CDR3 is made up of 15 amino acids. The CDR3 reads CASSTGLQGSYEQYF. As DNA, the CDR3 is TGTGCCAGCAGCACGGGATTACAGGGCTCCTACGAGCAGTACTTC. The full variable domain, with the rest looked up from reference TRBV5-5 and TRBJ2-7, is DAGVTQSPTHLIKTRGQQVTLRCSPISGHKSVSWYQQVLGQGPQFIFQYYEKEERGRGNFPDRFSARQFPNYSSELNVNALLLGDSALYLCASSTGLQGSYEQYFGPGTRLTVT.

The CDR3 spells CASSQDQAGGPTDTQYF. For the CDR3, the DNA is TGTGCCAGCAGCCAAGATCAAGCGGGAGGGCCGACGGATACGCAGTATTTT. This sequence joins TRBV4-2 and TRBJ2-3; 10 bases match TRBD2. J lost 6 bases, V lost 0 bases, and 9 bases had no gene match. The CDR3 is 17 residues long. Germline loops: CDR1 LGHNA, CDR2 YNFKEQ.

J is TRBJ2-3 and V is TRBV5-1, with D possibly TRBD2 on 6 matching bases. This CDR3 region has 17 residues. Germline V gene data show CDR1 as SGHRS and CDR2 as YFSETQ. Trimming took 0 bases from V and 0 from J, leaving 14 bases between them. In DNA, the CDR3 is TGCGCCAGCAGCTTGGCCGGGGCGGGAACTAGCACAGATACGCAGTATTTT. Translating it yields CASSLAGAGTSTDTQYF.

The gene calls are TRBV15 and TRBJ1-1; possibly TRBD1 for D (6 bases). CDR3 length: 18 amino acids. Germline V gene lookup returns CDR1 LNHNV and CDR2 YYDKDF (reference sequence). The V end was cut by 3 bases, the J end by 5 bases, with 25 bases between. Here the CDR3 DNA reads TGTGCCACCAGCAGGGCGGGTCCGGGACACACGATTGGGACTGAAGCTTTCTTT. Amino acid sequence: CATSRAGPGHTIGTEAFF.

This rearrangement joins TRBV5-1 to TRBJ2-3; 10 bases are a match to TRBD1. Germline CDR1 reads SGHRS; CDR2 reads YFSETQ. V shed 0 bases, J shed 3 bases, and the junction held 4 bases outside the gene matches. The CDR3 extends over 16 amino acids. The CDR3 region has the DNA TGCGCCAGCAGCTTGGCCGGGACAGGGGAGACAGATACGCAGTATTTT. This encodes CASSLAGTGETDTQYF.

This clone was counted a single time. The chain has TRBV19 and TRBJ2-7; 13 bases map to TRBD2. The CDR3 is 16 residues long. The V gene end was trimmed by 6 bases and the J gene end by 2 bases; junction bases not matched to a gene: 7. CDR1 and CDR2 from the germline V gene are LNHDA and SQIVND (reference sequence). The CDR3 sequence: CASSPTSGRSTYEQYF. The CDR3 DNA reads TGTGCCAGTAGCCCGACTAGCGGGAGGTCAACCTACGAGCAGTACTTC. Using reference TRBV19 and TRBJ2-7 for the parts outside the CDR3, the full variable domain is DGGITQSPKYLFRKEGQNVTLSCEQNLNHDAMYWYRQDPGQGLRLIYYSQIVNDFQKGDIAEGYSVSREKKESFPLTVTSAQKNPTAFYLCASSPTSGRSTYEQYFGPGTRLTVT.

The chain recombines TRBV2 with TRBJ2-3; TRBD2 might be the D (5 bases). Looked up from germline, CDR1 is SNHLY and CDR2 is FYNNEI. V was trimmed by 5 bases and J by 4 bases, leaving 10 bases between them. CDR3 length equals 13 residues. The DNA for the CDR3 is TGTGCCAGCAGTAAGACGAGGGCAGATACGCAGTATTTT. Protein sequence: CASSKTRADTQYF. The whole variable domain, filled in from reference TRBV2 and TRBJ2-3, reads EPEVTQTPSHQVTQMGQEVILRCVPISNHLYFYWYRQILGQKVEFLVSFYNNEISEKSEIFDDQFSVERPDGSNFTLKIRSTKLEDSAMYFCASSKTRADTQYFGPGTRLTVL.

This chain uses TRBV18 with TRBJ2-7; TRBD1 matches 8 bases. Trimming at V came to 3 bases and at J to 4 bases, leaving 5 bases not matched to a gene. The CDR3 loop spans 14 amino acids. From germline, CDR1 is KGHSH and CDR2 LQKENI. CDR3 region: CASSPDREAYEQYF. The CDR3 DNA is TGTGCCAGCTCACCGGACAGGGAGGCATACGAGCAGTACTTC. The full variable domain, with the rest looked up from reference TRBV18 and TRBJ2-7, is NAGVMQNPRHLVRRRGQEARLRCSPMKGHSHVYWYRQLPEEGLKFMVYLQKENIIDESGMPKERFSAEFPKEGPSILRIQQVVRGDSAAYFCASSPDREAYEQYFGPGTRLTVT.

The chain carries TRBV27 and TRBJ2-5; perhaps TRBD2 as D (6 bases). Looked up from germline, CDR1 is MNHEY and CDR2 is SMNVEV (reference sequence). V was cut by 5 bases and J by 8 bases, with 15 bases left in between. The CDR3 spans 13 residues. CDR3 sequence: CASSGGAGYTQYF. The CDR3, as DNA: TGTGCCAGCAGTGGCGGGGCAGGATATACCCAGTACTTC.

CDR3 sequence reads: CASSQEGDRAYEQYF. CDR3 coding DNA: TGTGCCAGCAGCCAAGAAGGTGACAGGGCCTACGAGCAGTACTTC. The V and J genes are TRBV4-2 and TRBJ2-7; the match to TRBD1 covers 7 bases. V lost 0 bases to trimming and J lost 2 bases; unmatched junction nucleotides: 4. Germline V gives CDR1 LGHNA, CDR2 YNFKEQ. The length of the CDR3 is 15 residues.

The rearrangement joins TRBV5-4 to TRBJ2-3, with 7 bases lining up with TRBD1. V dropped 4 bases and J dropped 0; count of bases not matched to a gene: 5. Germline V lookup: CDR1 SGHNT, CDR2 YYREEE (reference sequence). The CDR3 consists of 15 residues. CDR3 DNA: TGTGCCAGCAGCCCGGGACAGTCTAGCACAGATACGCAGTATTTT. Translation gives CASSPGQSSTDTQYF.

The chain recombines TRBV19 with TRBJ1-1; possibly TRBD1 for D (5 bases). The CDR3 runs to 14 residues. Germline lookup yields CDR1 LNHDA and CDR2 SQIVND (reference sequence). With 7 bases removed from V and 0 bases from J, the gap between germline ends came to 12 bases. CDR3 DNA: TGTGCCAGTACCCTGGGGGGACTGAACACTGAAGCTTTCTTT. Residues: CASTLGGLNTEAFF.

This clone was seen only once. The rearrangement joins TRBV6-4 to TRBJ2-1; the match to TRBD1 covers 9 bases. This CDR3 has 16 residues. Trimming took 0 bases from V and 1 from J; bases not matched to a gene: 1. Germline lookup yields CDR1 MRHNA and CDR2 SNTAGT. The CDR3, as DNA: TGTGCCAGCAGTGACTCTGGGACAGGGTCCTACAATGAGCAGTTCTTC. Translation gives CASSDSGTGSYNEQFF.

This chain uses TRBV9 with TRBJ1-1, with 10 bases identical to TRBD1. Trimming cost V 3 bases and J 11 bases; bases outside gene matches: 7. The length of the CDR3 is 13 residues. Germline assignment: CDR1 SGDLS and CDR2 YYNGEE. The CDR3 DNA follows: TGTGCCAGCAGCGCCTTGACAGGGGGCGAGGCTTTCTTT. Encoded protein: CASSALTGGEAFF.

V gene TRBV5-1 combines with J gene TRBJ2-5, with D tentatively TRBD2 (6 bases). CDR3 length: 15 amino acids. V was clipped by 5 bases and J by 2 bases, with 16 bases between them. Germline CDR1 SGHRS, CDR2 YFSETQ. The CDR3 sequence: CASRRSLAYQETQYF. The CDR3 DNA reads TGCGCCAGCAGAAGGTCGCTAGCGTATCAAGAGACCCAGTACTTC.

This clone is a singleton in its sample. The chain employs TRBV6-1 and TRBJ1-4; 9 nucleotides align to TRBD1. The trim removed 4 bases at V and 7 bases at J, leaving 7 bases unmatched. CDR1 is MNHNS, CDR2 SASEGT, per germline. The CDR3 extends over 15 amino acids. CDR3 sequence (DNA): TGTGCCAGCAGTGTATCCGGGACAGGGTCTGAAAAACTGTTTTTT. Translation gives CASSVSGTGSEKLFF.

V and J are TRBV5-1 and TRBJ1-4; TRBD1 agrees at 7 bases. Trimming took 1 base from V and 1 from J; bases not matched to a gene: 7. Germline-derived CDR1 and CDR2 are SGHRS and YFSETQ. The CDR3 extends over 17 amino acids. Here the CDR3 DNA reads TGCGCCAGCAGCTTGACCCCCCAGGGGGGAACTAATGAAAAACTGTTTTTT. Encoded protein: CASSLTPQGGTNEKLFF. The full variable domain, rest sourced from reference TRBV5-1 and TRBJ1-4, is KAGVTQTPRYLIKTRGQQVTLSCSPISGHRSVSWYQQTPGQGLQFLFEYFSETQRNKGNFPGRFSGRQFSNSRSEMNVSTLELGDSALYLCASSLTPQGGTNEKLFFGSGTQLSVL.

This chain connects TRBV6-5 to TRBJ2-7; 8 positions match TRBD2. The CDR3 length is 14 residues. Germline V CDR1 and CDR2: MNHEY, SVGAGI. V lost 5 bases, J lost 0 bases, and 3 bases stayed unmatched. CDR3 sequence (DNA): TGTGCCAGCAGTGGGCGGGGGGTCTCCTACGAGCAGTACTTC. Encoded protein: CASSGRGVSYEQYF.

V is TRBV30 and J is TRBJ2-5; TRBD1 might be the D (5 bases). CDR3 size: 13 residues. Trimming shortened V by 5 bases and J by 2 bases, and 12 bases separated the two germline ends. Germline lookup yields CDR1 GTSNPN and CDR2 SVGIG (reference sequence). The CDR3 nucleotides read TGTGCCTGGGGGAAGACAGTGCAAGAGACCCAGTACTTC. Translating it yields CAWGKTVQETQYF.